One T cell receptor (beta chain) is described in this entry. This clonotype occurred a few times. The clone's antigen remains unknown. Base quality data are lacking; no much larger clone is found one base away. Sequencing instrument: Illumina NovaSeq 6000. cDNA libraries for TCRalpha and TCRbeta were prepared by 5'RACE using constant-segment primers, with sample barcodes and unique molecular identifiers added. Trizol reagent was used to extract RNA from every sample. The libraries were amplified in two PCR steps, and the second step added a second sample barcode and Illumina TruSeq adapters. Libraries were sequenced on an Illumina NovaSeq with 2 x 150 bp paired-end reads. Regarding the original processing steps: Reads were demultiplexed and collapsed into UMI-guided consensus sequences with migec v1.2.7. With mixcr v2.1.11, UMI consensuses were aligned to TRA and TRB V and J templates and assembled into clonotypes. A clonotype was counted as expanded or contracted only if both edgeR and NoisET called the change significant, with noise models trained on biological replicates. For edgeR calls, a false discovery rate-adjusted p below 0.01 and a log2 fold-change threshold of 1 were applied. As an exploratory analysis of dynamics, PCA with hierarchical clustering was applied to max-normalized trajectories of the 1000 most abundant clonotypes. Separately sequenced CD4+ and CD8+ repertoires were used to assign the CD4 or CD8 phenotype of responding clones. TCRdb trimmed the raw reads at Q25, called clones with MiXCR and kept productive beta chains. Every CDR3 protein is listed once, alongside the most common genes and DNA of its rows. The V and J calls, along with clone size, are taken from TCRdb and not from the paper's own processing. This sample gives roughly 400,000 distinct CDR3 sequences in total; about 15% of them show up just once. The ten largest clonotypes hold 20% to 25% of the sample.

The entry originates in a study of T-cell memory formation after mild COVID-19 (dated by TCRdb to about 2021). In the study overall: TCR sequence clusters from the two donors were largely donor specific. In a couple of donors, T-cell clones that expanded and contracted after mild COVID-19 were followed by sequencing TCRalpha and TCRbeta repertoires longitudinally. The cohort was made up of two young adult volunteers, one female and one male, who were previously healthy. Points the paper makes about the study in general: The study included only two mild cases, and larger cohorts that include severe cases with pre-infection samples were judged to be necessary. From day 15 to 85, contracting clones showed balanced CD4/CD8 phenotypes, whereas a second wave of clones that expanded from day 15 to 37 leaned towards CD4+. Whether the second-wave clones peaking on day 37 were SARS-CoV-2 specific was not confirmed. Some responding clones were detected in pre-infection memory, which suggested that pre-existing cross-reactive memory T cells had joined the SARS-CoV-2 response. Contracting CD4+ clones turned up mainly in the CM and EM memory subsets, whereas EMRA was where CD8+ clones were enriched.

PBMCs were isolated by Ficoll-Paque density gradient centrifugation. CDR1 and CDR2, looked up from the germline V gene, are SGHRS and YFSETQ. Measured from the cysteine to the phenylalanine, the CDR3 is 13 residues long. Only CDR3 DNA remains: 39 bases, in frame from the first base. The junction shows trimming of 4 bases on V and 0 bases on J, plus 7 bases between the germline ends. The rearranged chain carries TRBV5-1 and TRBJ1-1, with no reliable assignment of the D segment. Source material: PBMCs or a T cell subset sorted from them (not recorded which). The clonotype was recovered from a man younger than 30 who had mild COVID-19 (a few samples of this study predate the infection). The sample titles of this study are shuffled in the database, so cell type and time point are left out; the donor was told from shared clones. In nucleotide form, the sequence is TGCGCCAGCAGCGAAGCAGTGAACACTGAAGCTTTCTTT. It encodes CASSEAVNTEAFF.